These 6 T cell receptor beta chains came from one sample sequenced in a study of cytomegalovirus exposure and HLA in healthy donors. Both 60 Vbeta primers and 13 Jbeta primers went into the PCR. Sequencing used immunoSEQ multiplex PCR; TCRdb keeps in-frame clones, though not all of them. The data hold 150,000 to 200,000 clones, with around four fifths observed a single time. Sequencing used PBMCs. The receptor set was obtained from a female donor in good health and CMV-seronegative.

The chain uses TRBV9 and TRBJ2-5; D may be TRBD1 (5 bases). Trimming left V 0 bases short and J 5 bases short, with 11 bases between. CDR3 length equals 14 residues. Per germline, CDR1 SGDLS and CDR2 YYNGEE. For the CDR3, the DNA is TGTGCCAGCAGCGTAGGGGTAGGGGATGAGACCCAGTACTTC. Protein: CASSVGVGDETQYF.

The chain has TRBV7-2 and TRBJ1-4, with D possibly TRBD1 on 6 matching bases. The ends were cut back, 5 bases at V and 0 bases at J, with 16 bases in the middle. The CDR3 totals 17 residues. CDR1 is SGHTA, CDR2 FQGNSA, per germline. CDR3 protein: CASSAYPGHTTNEKLFF. The CDR3 DNA follows: TGTGCCAGCAGCGCGTATCCGGGACACACAACTAATGAAAAACTGTTTTTT.

This clone came up once. This chain links TRBV18 with TRBJ2-5, with TRBD2 as a possible D gene (6 bases). V was shortened by 0 bases and J by 4 bases, with 6 bases between the two germline ends. Germline loops: CDR1 KGHSH, CDR2 LQKENI. The CDR3 is made up of 13 amino acids. In nucleotides, the CDR3 is TGTGCCAGCTCACCACCGGAGGGAGAGACCCAGTACTTC. This translates into CASSPPEGETQYF. Drawing the rest from reference TRBV18 and TRBJ2-5, the complete variable domain is NAGVMQNPRHLVRRRGQEARLRCSPMKGHSHVYWYRQLPEEGLKFMVYLQKENIIDESGMPKERFSAEFPKEGPSILRIQQVVRGDSAAYFCASSPPEGETQYFGPGTRLLVL.

The chain has TRBV6-5 and TRBJ1-4, with D perhaps TRBD1 (5 bases). Deletions cut 5 bases from V and 0 bases from J, with 10 bases between. The CDR3 is 15 amino acids. Germline lookup yields CDR1 MNHEY and CDR2 SVGAGI. The CDR3 DNA reads TGTGCCAGCAGTCTAGACAGAACAACTAATGAAAAACTGTTTTTT. This gives the protein CASSLDRTTNEKLFF.

This clone was picked up one time. This chain uses TRBV10-2 with TRBJ2-7; TRBD2 might be the D (5 bases). CDR3 size: 13 residues. In germline, CDR1 is WSHSY, CDR2 SAAADI. V lost 5 bases, J lost 1 base, and 9 bases lay in between. CDR3 sequence (DNA): TGCGCCAGCAGTCTAGGCGGGTCCTACGAGCAGTACTTC. This codes for CASSLGGSYEQYF.

The rearrangement links TRBV7-9 to TRBJ2-7, with 8 positions matching TRBD1. The germline V gene encodes CDR1 SEHNR and CDR2 FQNEAQ (reference sequence). V shed 1 base and J 6 bases; nucleotides not matched to a gene: 8. The CDR3 spans 15 residues. This chain's CDR3 is CASSLGAGGGFEQYF. CDR3 coding DNA: TGTGCCAGCAGCTTAGGGGCAGGGGGCGGGTTCGAGCAGTACTTC.